This section outlines one TCR beta chain sequence together with its context. Its antigen is still unknown. This sample stems from a study of siplizumab effects on memory and regulatory T cells. Coculturing at 37°C lasted 5 to 7 days for the mixed lymphocyte reaction cells. Libraries were prepared by immunoSEQ multiplex PCR; TCRdb keeps only in-frame clonotypes and omits some of them. The sample shows around 18,000 clones, approximately 46% of them seen only once. The CDR3 contains 17 residues. Germline loops: CDR1 PRHDT, CDR2 FYEKMQ (reference sequence). Trimming removed 5 bases at V and 1 base at J, with 21 bases between.

Material for sequencing was CFSE-low (dividing) CD4+ T cells sorted from an allogeneic mixed lymphocyte reaction. The V gene is TRBV13, the J gene TRBJ2-7; unclear D gene. The TCR was taken from a human donor in good health; the cells came from an allogeneic mixed lymphocyte reaction. CDR3 coding DNA: TGTGCCAGCAGCCAGGCCTATCGAAGTGTTAGGTCCTACGAGCAGTACTTC. Amino acids: CASSQAYRSVRSYEQYF.